These 19 T cell receptor beta chains originate from one sample sequenced in a study of T cells in Graves' hyperthyroidism and ophthalmopathy (dated by TCRdb to about 2019). Preparation of the library involved multiplex PCR. The listed sequencing device is Illumina HiSeq 2000. The TCR beta CDR3 regions were amplified from RNA transcripts. The TCR CDR3 was subjected to a first round of RT-PCR using the HTBI primer set and the Qiagen OneStep RT-PCR kit. TCRdb took the public reads, trimmed them with fastp at Q25, ran MiXCR for clone calling and kept in-frame beta chains. Duplicate CDR3 protein sequences are folded into a single record with the most common DNA and genes. Across this sample there are approximately 400,000 distinct CDR3 sequences, with 13% seen only once. About a fifth of the sample lies in the top ten. The sample was blood. The receptors shown here come from a man younger than 40 with Graves' hyperthyroidism that later progressed to Graves' ophthalmopathy.

The rearrangement links TRBV12-3 or TRBV12-4 to TRBJ2-7, with 9 bases matching TRBD2. After removal of 3 bases from V and 4 bases from J, the junction contained 16 bases not matched to a gene. The CDR3 loop spans 18 amino acids. Here the CDR3 reads CASSFHSPGVAGEYEQYF. CDR3 sequence (DNA): TGTGCCAGCAGTTTCCACTCCCCGGGGGTAGCGGGGGAGTACGAGCAGTACTTC.

This clonotype came up many times. The rearrangement joins TRBV7-6 to TRBJ1-5; no definite D call. The germline V and J ends were trimmed by 1 base and 3 bases, with 7 bases remaining between them. This CDR3 has 14 residues. Germline-derived CDR1 and CDR2 are SGHVS and FNYEAQ. This CDR3 is CASSLEQNNQPQHF. CDR3 DNA: TGTGCCAGCAGCTTAGAACAGAACAATCAGCCCCAGCATTTT.

This clonotype was seen at least ten times. The chain uses TRBV2 and TRBJ1-2; maybe TRBD1 (5 bases). The germline CDR1 and CDR2 sequences are SNHLY and FYNNEI. V lost 11 bases, J lost 2 bases, and 15 bases lay in between. CDR3 length equals 13 residues. The CDR3 sequence is CAGGTDLNYGYTF. The CDR3 bases are TGTGCCGGAGGGACGGATTTAAACTATGGCTACACCTTC.

Only a few counts were recorded for this clonotype. The rearrangement uses TRBV6-1 and TRBJ1-4; D remains unclear. Trimming took 5 bases from V and 4 from J, leaving 11 bases between them. The CDR3 is 14 residues long. Germline values: CDR1 MNHNS, CDR2 SASEGT. The CDR3 spells CASSRGRGNEKLFF. Here the CDR3 DNA reads TGTGCCAGCAGTCGGGGTCGCGGTAATGAAAAACTGTTTTTT.

The sample holds many counts of this clonotype. At one end, the junction sequence differs from germline, possibly due to a read error. V gene TRBV6-2 or TRBV6-3 combines with J gene TRBJ1-5, with D possibly matching TRBD1 (5 bases). The CDR3 runs to 17 residues. The germline V gene has CDR1 MNHEY and CDR2 SVGEGT. The CDR3 is CASNYKTGTLGNQPQHF. DNA for the CDR3: TGTGCCAGCAATTACAAAACCGGGACCCTGGGCAATCAGCCCCAGCATTTT.

This clonotype came up many times. The chain joins TRBV2 to TRBJ2-4; TRBD1 might be the D (5 bases). The germline V and J ends were trimmed by 0 bases and 0 bases, with 12 bases remaining between them. The CDR3 is 17 amino acids. The germline V gene encodes CDR1 SNHLY and CDR2 FYNNEI. The CDR3 protein is CASSEAHGALAKNIQYF. The CDR3 bases are TGTGCCAGCAGTGAAGCGCATGGGGCCCTAGCCAAAAACATTCAGTACTTC.

The sample holds many counts of this clonotype. This chain uses TRBV11-3 with TRBJ2-2; tentatively, D is TRBD1 (5 bases). The CDR3 extends over 13 amino acids. V lost 3 bases and J 6 bases, leaving 8 bases between the germline ends. Germline V gene lookup returns CDR1 SGHNT and CDR2 YENEEA. CDR3 in DNA: TGTGCCAGCAGCTTTTCCAGGGCCGGGGAGCTGTTTTTT. Amino acid sequence: CASSFSRAGELFF.

This clonotype was picked up many times. V gene TRBV3-1 combines with J gene TRBJ2-5, with 8 bases fitting TRBD2. Trimming cost V 4 bases and J 3 bases; bases outside gene matches: 4. Germline lookup yields CDR1 LGHDT and CDR2 YNNKEL (reference sequence). The CDR3 covers 14 residues. The CDR3 loop reads CASSPAGAKETQYF. Here the CDR3 DNA reads TGTGCCAGCAGCCCAGCGGGGGCTAAAGAGACCCAGTACTTC.

This clonotype occurred once. A single base separates this from a much larger clone, so it may be a read error. The rearrangement uses TRBV2 and TRBJ2-5; D unresolved. Looked up from germline, CDR1 is SNHLY and CDR2 is FYNNEI. The CDR3 loop spans 13 amino acids. CDR3 protein: CACSDSYQETQYF. The DNA for the CDR3 is TGTGCCTGCAGTGACTCTTACCAAGAGACCCAGTACTTC. Filled out from reference TRBV2 and TRBJ2-5, the complete variable domain reads EPEVTQTPSHQVTQMGQEVILRCVPISNHLYFYWYRQILGQKVEFLVSFYNNEISEKSEIFDDQFSVERPDGSNFTLKIRSTKLEDSAMYFCACSDSYQETQYFGPGTRLLVL.

The chain is built from TRBV11-3 and TRBJ1-4; TRBD1 aligns across 8 bases. V was clipped by 2 bases and J by 6 bases; unmatched bases: 5. This CDR3 contains 15 residues. From germline, CDR1 is SGHNT and CDR2 YENEEA. As DNA, the CDR3 is TGTGCCAGCAGCTTATACCAGGGGGCGTATGAAAAACTGTTTTTT. Amino acid sequence: CASSLYQGAYEKLFF. Drawing the rest from reference TRBV11-3 and TRBJ1-4, the complete variable domain is EAGVVQSPRYKIIEKKQPVAFWCNPISGHNTLYWYLQNLGQGPELLIRYENEEAVDDSQLPKDRFSAERLKGVDSTLKIQPAELGDSAVYLCASSLYQGAYEKLFFGSGTQLSVL.

This clonotype has a count of ten or more. This chain links TRBV28 with TRBJ1-1; 7 bases are a match to TRBD1. The V segment lost 7 bases and the J segment 10 bases; nucleotides outside the gene matches: 9. Germline-derived CDR1 and CDR2 are MDHEN and SYDVKM. This CDR3 has 12 amino acids. The CDR3 loop is CASNVQGRGAFF. The CDR3 bases are TGTGCCAGCAACGTACAGGGGAGAGGAGCTTTCTTT.

This clonotype has only a few counts. The rearrangement uses TRBV9 and TRBJ2-1, with TRBD2 matching over 12 bases. The germline gives CDR1 SGDLS, CDR2 YYNGEE. The V and J ends lost 3 bases and 4 bases, in that order; junction bases with no gene match: 8. The CDR3 is made up of 17 amino acids. The CDR3 reads CASSGASGGGGYNEQFF. The DNA for the CDR3 is TGTGCCAGCAGCGGAGCTAGCGGGGGGGGCGGGTACAATGAGCAGTTCTTC.

V is TRBV5-5 and J is TRBJ1-4; D possibly corresponds to TRBD1 (5 bases). V lost 4 bases and J lost 2, with 21 bases in between. CDR1 is SGHKS and CDR2 is YYEKEE in the germline V gene (reference sequence). The CDR3 loop spans 18 amino acids. The CDR3 region is CASSPITGTGVTNEKLFF. CDR3 DNA: TGTGCCAGCAGCCCAATTACGGGCACAGGAGTGACTAATGAAAAACTGTTTTTT.

There are many counts of this clonotype. The rearrangement uses TRBV9 and TRBJ1-2; the D is unclear. V was shortened by 5 bases and J by 5 bases, with 13 bases between the two germline ends. CDR3 length equals 13 residues. Per germline, CDR1 SGDLS and CDR2 YYNGEE. CDR3 protein: CASRIDGAYGYTF. The DNA for the CDR3 is TGTGCCAGCAGGATCGACGGAGCTTATGGCTACACCTTC.

This clonotype was recorded many times. The chain carries TRBV29-1 and TRBJ1-5; D is unresolved. Trimming pared 4 bases from V and 1 base from J, leaving 20 bases between. The CDR3 sequence is 17 residues long. Germline V gene lookup returns CDR1 SQVTM and CDR2 ANQGSEA. The CDR3 is CSVGVCDLLSSNQPQHF. In DNA, the CDR3 is TGCAGCGTTGGGGTTTGCGACCTACTTTCGAGCAATCAGCCCCAGCATTTT. The variable domain in full, with the rest retrieved from reference TRBV29-1 and TRBJ1-5, is SAVISQKPSRDICQRGTSLTIQCQVDSQVTMMFWYRQQPGQSLTLIATANQGSEATYESGFVIDKFPISRPNLTFSTLTVSNMSPEDSSIYLCSVGVCDLLSSNQPQHFGDGTRLSIL.

This clonotype was found many times. V and J are TRBV6-1 and TRBJ2-2, with a tentative D call TRBD2 (6 bases). V was cut by 8 bases and J by 3 bases, with 10 bases left in between. The CDR3 totals 13 residues. Germline lookup yields CDR1 MNHNS and CDR2 SASEGT. CDR3 DNA: TGTGCCAGCTCACGCGGGGACACCGGGGAGCTGTTTTTT. This codes for CASSRGDTGELFF.

This clonotype has at least ten counts. This chain links TRBV19 with TRBJ2-7; D is perhaps TRBD1 (6 bases). The CDR3 has 14 residues. CDR1 and CDR2 from the germline V gene are LNHDA and SQIVND (reference sequence). With 5 bases removed from V and 2 bases from J, the gap between germline ends came to 13 bases. CDR3 region: CASSSRQAPYEQYF. The CDR3 nucleotides are TGTGCCAGTAGTTCCAGACAGGCCCCCTACGAGCAGTACTTC.

The V and J genes are TRBV3-1 and TRBJ1-1; 8 bases are shared with TRBD1. CDR1 is LGHDT and CDR2 is YNNKEL in the germline V gene (reference sequence). This CDR3 has 14 residues. V gave up 1 base and J gave up 4 bases; unmatched junction bases: 2. This CDR3 reads CASSQVRGLTEAFF. The CDR3 DNA sequence: TGTGCCAGCAGCCAAGTCAGGGGGCTCACTGAAGCTTTCTTT.

This clonotype was recorded a few times. The chain couples TRBV5-1 to TRBJ2-5; 8 bases are a match to TRBD1. The germline gives CDR1 SGHRS, CDR2 YFSETQ. This CDR3 has 14 amino acids. V dropped 4 bases and J dropped 5; count of bases not matched to a gene: 7. CDR3 residues: CASSPRGRWETQYF. CDR3 nucleotides: TGCGCCAGCAGCCCCAGGGGGCGTTGGGAGACCCAGTACTTC. Variable domain in full (rest from reference TRBV5-1 and TRBJ2-5): KAGVTQTPRYLIKTRGQQVTLSCSPISGHRSVSWYQQTPGQGLQFLFEYFSETQRNKGNFPGRFSGRQFSNSRSEMNVSTLELGDSALYLCASSPRGRWETQYFGPGTRLLVL.